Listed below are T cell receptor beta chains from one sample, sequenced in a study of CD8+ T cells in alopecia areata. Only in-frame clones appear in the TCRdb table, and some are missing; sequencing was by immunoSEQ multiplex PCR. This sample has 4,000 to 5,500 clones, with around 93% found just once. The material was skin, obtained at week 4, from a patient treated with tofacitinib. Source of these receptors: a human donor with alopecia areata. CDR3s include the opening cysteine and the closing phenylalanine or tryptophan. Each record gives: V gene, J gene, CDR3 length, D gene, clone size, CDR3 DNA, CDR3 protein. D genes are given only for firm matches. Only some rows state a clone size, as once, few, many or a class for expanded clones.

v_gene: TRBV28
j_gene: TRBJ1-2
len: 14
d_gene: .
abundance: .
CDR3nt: TGTGCCAGCAGTTTATCCGTCCTAGAGGGTGGCTACACCTTC
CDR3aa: CASSLSVLEGGYTF

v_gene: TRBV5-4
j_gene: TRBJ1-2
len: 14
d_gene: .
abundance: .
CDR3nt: TGTGCCAGCAGCCCGGGGGGAGGGAACTATGGCTACACCTTC
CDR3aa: CASSPGGGNYGYTF

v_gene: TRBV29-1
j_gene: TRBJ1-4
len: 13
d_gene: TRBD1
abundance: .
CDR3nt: TGCAGCGGGGCAGGGGGGTTCGCGGAAAAACTGTTTTTT
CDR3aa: CSGAGGFAEKLFF

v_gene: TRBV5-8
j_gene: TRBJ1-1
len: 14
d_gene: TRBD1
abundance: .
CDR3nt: TGTGCCAGCAGCTTGGGGACAGGGGCAGGGGAAGCTTTCTTT
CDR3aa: CASSLGTGAGEAFF

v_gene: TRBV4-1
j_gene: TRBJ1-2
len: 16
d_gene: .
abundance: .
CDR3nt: TGCGCCAGCAGCCAGGCATACAGTGGAGCTAACTATGGCTACACCTTC
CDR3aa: CASSQAYSGANYGYTF

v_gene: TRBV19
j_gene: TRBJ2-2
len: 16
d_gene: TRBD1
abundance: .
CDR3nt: TGTGCCAGTACCCCCTGGACAGGGGCGAACACCGGGGAGCTGTTTTTT
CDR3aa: CASTPWTGANTGELFF

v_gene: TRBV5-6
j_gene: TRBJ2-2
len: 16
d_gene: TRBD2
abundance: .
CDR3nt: TGTGCCAGCATATCCGGGACTAGCGAGTACACCGGGGAGCTGTTTTTT
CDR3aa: CASISGTSEYTGELFF

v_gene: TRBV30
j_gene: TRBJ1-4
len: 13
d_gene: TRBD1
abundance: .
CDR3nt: TGTGCCTGGAGGGGACAGATTAATGAAAAACTGTTTTTT
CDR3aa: CAWRGQINEKLFF

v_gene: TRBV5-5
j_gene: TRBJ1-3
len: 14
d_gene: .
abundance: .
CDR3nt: TGTGCCAGCAGCCGCTGGGGTTCTGAAAACACCATATATTTT
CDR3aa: CASSRWGSENTIYF

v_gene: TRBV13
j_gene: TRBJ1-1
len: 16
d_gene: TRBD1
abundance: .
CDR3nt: TGTGCCAGCAGCTTAGAAGGACAGGGAGAGGACACTGAAGCTTTCTTT
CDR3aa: CASSLEGQGEDTEAFF

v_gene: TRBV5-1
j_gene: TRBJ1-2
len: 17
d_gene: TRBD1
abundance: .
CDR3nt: TGCGCCAGCAGCTTGGAACAGGGGCCGCTCCTCCACTATGGCTACACCTTC
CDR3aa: CASSLEQGPLLHYGYTF

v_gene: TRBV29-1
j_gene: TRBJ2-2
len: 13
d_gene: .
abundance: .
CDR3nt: TGCAGCGTTGAACAGGGGTACACCGGGGAGCTGTTTTTT
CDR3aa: CSVEQGYTGELFF

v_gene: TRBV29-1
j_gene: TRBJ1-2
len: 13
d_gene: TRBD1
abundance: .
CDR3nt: TGCAGCGTAGGACAGGGTGGTCGACATGGCTACACCTTC
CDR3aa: CSVGQGGRHGYTF

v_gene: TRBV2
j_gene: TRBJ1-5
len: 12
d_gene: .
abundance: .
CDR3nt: TGTGCCAGCAGCAGGCGCAATCAGCCCCAGCATTTT
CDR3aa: CASSRRNQPQHF

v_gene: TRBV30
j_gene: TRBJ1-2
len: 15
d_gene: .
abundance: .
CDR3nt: TGTGCCTGGAGTGGCCATAACCAACTCGGCTATGGCTACACCTTC
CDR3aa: CAWSGHNQLGYGYTF

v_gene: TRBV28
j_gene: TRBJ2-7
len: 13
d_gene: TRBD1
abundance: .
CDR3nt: TGTGCCAGCACCCCGACAGGGTGGTACGAGCAGTACTTC
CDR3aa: CASTPTGWYEQYF

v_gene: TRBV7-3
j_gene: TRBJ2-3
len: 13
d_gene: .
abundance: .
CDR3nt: TGTGCCAGCAGCGATACGCCTAGGGATACGCAGTATTTT
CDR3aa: CASSDTPRDTQYF

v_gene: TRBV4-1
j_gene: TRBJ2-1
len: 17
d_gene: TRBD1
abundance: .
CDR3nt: TGCGCCAGCAGCCAATTTGAGACAGGGACCTCCTACAATGAGCAGTTCTTC
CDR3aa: CASSQFETGTSYNEQFF

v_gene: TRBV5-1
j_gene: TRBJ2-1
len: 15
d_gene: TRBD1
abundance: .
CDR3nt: TGCGCCAGCAGTCCACGGGGACAGACTAACAATGAGCAGTTCTTC
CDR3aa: CASSPRGQTNNEQFF

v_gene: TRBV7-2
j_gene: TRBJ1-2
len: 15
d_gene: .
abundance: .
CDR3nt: TGTGCCAGCAGCCTTTCAAGGACTGCCAACTATGGCTACACCTTC
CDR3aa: CASSLSRTANYGYTF

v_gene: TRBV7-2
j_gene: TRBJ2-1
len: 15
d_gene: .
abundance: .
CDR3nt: TGTGCCAGCAGCCCCCCCGGGACTTTCTACAATGAGCAGTTCTTC
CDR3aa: CASSPPGTFYNEQFF

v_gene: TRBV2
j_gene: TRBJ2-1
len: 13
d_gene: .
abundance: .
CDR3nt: TGTGCCAGCGGGTCCCTTGGGGATGAGGAGCAGTTCTTC
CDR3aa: CASGSLGDEEQFF

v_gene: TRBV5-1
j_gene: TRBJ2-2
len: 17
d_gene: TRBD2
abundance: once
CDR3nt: TGCGCCAGCAGCGACCGAACGGGGGGGACGAACACCGGGGAGCTGTTTTTT
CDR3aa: CASSDRTGGTNTGELFF

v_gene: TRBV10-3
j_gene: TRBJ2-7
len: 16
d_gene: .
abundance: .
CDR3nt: TGTGCCACCTCTGAGGGGACAAAGTTGATCACCTACGAGCAGTACTTC
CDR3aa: CATSEGTKLITYEQYF

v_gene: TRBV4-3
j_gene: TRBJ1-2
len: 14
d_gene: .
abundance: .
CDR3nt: TGCGCCAGCAGCCAAACGGCAGGGAGGCATGGCTACACCTTC
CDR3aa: CASSQTAGRHGYTF